Below, one T cell receptor (beta chain) is given with its context. Its recognized antigen is unknown. Qualities for individual bases were not recorded, and no much larger clone is one base off. Sequencing took place on an Illumina HiSeq 1500. TCRdb reworked the public reads: Q25 trimming with fastp, MiXCR clone assembly, productive beta chains retained. Entries are consolidated by CDR3 protein sequence, retaining the most common genes and DNA. This sample lists some 350,000 distinct CDR3 sequences; around 18% were detected once. The top ten hold less than 9.5% of the sample. The germline V gene yields SGHRS for CDR1 and YFSETQ for CDR2. The CDR3 spans 15 residues, from the cysteine through the phenylalanine. Kept here is only the CDR3 DNA, which spans 45 bases and is read in frame from base 1. V is reduced by 3 bases and J by 7 bases, leaving a spacing of 20 bases between them. The record originates from a study of T cell repertoires in cytomegalovirus infection (dated by TCRdb to about 2019). Context from the whole study: Donor HLA type was relevant to the analysis, as public TCR beta signatures indicated carriage of CMV infection together with the matching HLA type.

Overall study results and their limits: The ex vivo response was dominated by HLA-C-restricted CMV-specific TCR beta clonotypes, and the single most frequent clonotype in two of eight donors was supplied by these HLA-C-restricted clonotypes. In both this cohort and an independent cohort of approximately 350 donors, the cumulative frequency of public TCR beta family members distinguished carriers of CMV infection plus the relevant HLA type.

The chain is made from TRBV5-1 and TRBJ2-7; the D region is possibly TRBD1 or TRBD2, each matching across 5 bases. The source material was PBMCs. This clonotype was obtained from a human donor in good health (CMV status not recorded). Some clones in this sample may be carry-over from other donors' samples. The CDR3 sequence is CASSYIGTPGWEQYF. At the DNA level, the sequence is TGCGCCAGCAGCTACATTGGGACGCCCGGATGGGAGCAGTACTTC.